This TCR beta chain originates from a study of vaccination effects on CD4 cells after COVID-19. Points on this clone: Its antigen is currently unknown.

Using immunoSEQ multiplex PCR, the repertoire was profiled, and TCRdb retains in-frame clones only, with some absent. This table holds under 55,000 clones, 72% found once. Following a roughly 10-day culture, CD4+ T cells were purified. Two doses of BNT162b2 or mRNA-1273 vaccine were administered to participants. The sample was CD4+ T cells from PBMCs cultured without peptide, taken after COVID-19 vaccination. The receptor was derived from a human donor who received a COVID-19 vaccine.

DNA for the CDR3: TGTGCCAGCAGCTCTGCGGGAGGCCCCTCGTCCGAGCAGTACTTC. Residues: CASSSAGGPSSEQYF. The V call is TRBV13, the J call TRBJ2-7; 8 nucleotides align to TRBD2. The CDR3 loop spans 15 amino acids. J was trimmed by 6 bases and V by 4 bases; bases with no gene match: 11. Germline CDR1 and CDR2: PRHDT and FYEKMQ (reference sequence).